The 25 T cell receptor beta chains reported below all come from one sample, sequenced in a study of T-cell reconstitution after alpha-beta-depleted transplantation in children. The authors prepared the TCRbeta library with unique molecular identifiers. TCRdb re-called the PCR reads with MiXCR, one entry per CDR3 protein. The data show fewer than 250,000 distinct CDR3 sequences, over 15% seen once. Here the sequenced sample was PBMCs, mostly from graft donor cells, taken 360 days after TCRalphabeta/CD19-depleted stem cell transplant. The receptor source for this set is a male patient aged 2 to 9 who had a stem cell transplant for acute lymphoblastic leukemia, so the T cells may come from the graft donor.

V is TRBV14 and J is TRBJ2-3, with 7 bases matching TRBD1. The trim removed 3 bases at V and 2 bases at J, leaving 8 bases unmatched. CDR1 SGHDN and CDR2 FVKESK come from the germline V gene. This CDR3 is built from 16 residues. This CDR3 reads CASSHLGQEYTDTQYF. In DNA, the CDR3 is TGTGCCAGCAGCCACCTCGGACAGGAGTACACAGATACGCAGTATTTT. Using reference TRBV14 and TRBJ2-3 for the parts outside the CDR3, the full variable domain is EAGVTQFPSHSVIEKGQTVTLRCDPISGHDNLYWYRRVMGKEIKFLLHFVKESKQDESGMPNNRFLAERTGGTYSTLKVQPAELEDSGVYFCASSHLGQEYTDTQYFGPGTRLTVL.

The J gene is TRBJ2-1, the V gene TRBV4-3; D is unclear. Per germline, CDR1 LGHNA and CDR2 YSLEER. Trimming shortened V by 0 bases and J by 5 bases, and 11 bases separated the two germline ends. The CDR3 is 15 residues long. The chain's CDR3 is CASSQDYRANNEQFF. The CDR3 DNA follows: TGCGCCAGCAGCCAAGATTACCGGGCGAACAATGAGCAGTTCTTC.

The genes are TRBV7-9 and TRBJ2-7, with 9 positions matching TRBD1. This CDR3 is 15 amino acids long. Germline trimming cut 4 bases from V and 3 bases from J; bases unmatched to any gene: 7. CDR1 SEHNR and CDR2 FQNEAQ come from the germline V gene (reference sequence). The CDR3 protein is CASSSNPGQGYEQYF. The CDR3 DNA sequence: TGTGCCAGCAGCTCCAACCCGGGACAGGGCTACGAGCAGTACTTC.

This clonotype appeared many times. The J gene is TRBJ2-5, the V gene TRBV5-6, with 9 bases that match TRBD1. V was pared by 4 bases and J by 3 bases, with 4 bases of the junction left unmatched. The germline V gene encodes CDR1 SGHDT and CDR2 YYEEEE. The CDR3 has 14 residues. CDR3 DNA: TGTGCCAGCAGCATGTGGACAGGGGAAGAGACCCAGTACTTC. It codes for CASSMWTGEETQYF. Drawing the rest from reference TRBV5-6 and TRBJ2-5, the complete variable domain is DAGVTQSPTHLIKTRGQQVTLRCSPKSGHDTVSWYQQALGQGPQFIFQYYEEEERQRGNFPDRFSGHQFPNYSSELNVNALLLGDSALYLCASSMWTGEETQYFGPGTRLLVL.

The chain couples TRBV6-5 to TRBJ1-5; TRBD1 is a possible D gene (5 bases). Germline assignment: CDR1 MNHEY and CDR2 SVGAGI. The V end was cut by 2 bases, the J end by 6 bases, with 14 bases between. The CDR3 is made up of 15 amino acids. In nucleotides, the CDR3 is TGTGCCAGCAGTTACAAGTTCGGGACCACTCAGCCCCAGCATTTT. This sequence encodes CASSYKFGTTQPQHF.

The CDR3 reads CASSLDLGLGPYEQYF. In nucleotides, the CDR3 is TGTGCCAGCAGTTTAGATCTAGGCCTCGGTCCCTACGAGCAGTACTTC. The chain carries TRBV12-3 or TRBV12-4 and TRBJ2-7, with D hard to call. V was cut by 1 base and J by 2 bases, with 15 bases left in between. The CDR3 is 16 amino acids.

This clonotype was counted only a few times. This chain uses TRBV6-2 or TRBV6-3 with TRBJ2-7; D may be TRBD1 (6 bases). The V end was cut by 5 bases, the J end by 3 bases, with 20 bases between. CDR1 is MNHEY and CDR2 is SVGEGT in the germline V gene. The CDR3 covers 16 residues. CDR3 DNA sequence: TGTGCCAGCAGTACTCGCTTCGGCAGGGGAAACTACGAGCAGTACTTC. It translates to CASSTRFGRGNYEQYF.

The table lists this clonotype with a few counts. The chain has TRBV12-3 or TRBV12-4 and TRBJ2-2, with 9 bases identical to TRBD1. V lost 6 bases to trimming and J lost 9 bases; unmatched junction nucleotides: 8. The CDR3 is 14 amino acids. The CDR3 spells CASSPHRGQRELFF. CDR3 DNA: TGTGCCAGCAGCCCTCACAGGGGGCAGCGGGAGCTGTTTTTT.

The CDR3 DNA follows: TGTGCCAGCAGCCAACCGGGACTAGCGACAGATACGCAGTATTTT. Translation: CASSQPGLATDTQYF. The chain links TRBV12-3 or TRBV12-4 to TRBJ2-3; TRBD2 agrees at 10 bases. V shed 6 bases, J shed 3 bases, and the junction held 6 bases outside the gene matches. The CDR3 covers 15 residues.

J is TRBJ2-7 and V is TRBV18; 8 bases map to TRBD1. This CDR3 is built from 14 residues. V was clipped by 4 bases and J by 5 bases; unmatched bases: 7. Germline CDR1 KGHSH, CDR2 LQKENI. The CDR3 nucleotides are TGTGCCAGCTCACTGTCGACAGGGGAAGACGAGCAGTACTTC. It is translated as CASSLSTGEDEQYF.

This clonotype showed up many times. V usage is TRBV18 and J usage is TRBJ1-5, with D unclear. V lost 3 bases, J lost 1 base, and 10 bases lay in between. The CDR3 runs to 15 residues. Germline loops: CDR1 KGHSH, CDR2 LQKENI. CDR3 region: CASSPTTVSNQPQHF. The CDR3 bases are TGTGCCAGCTCACCCACGACGGTCAGCAATCAGCCCCAGCATTTT.

The chain combines TRBV12-3 or TRBV12-4 with TRBJ1-6; the D gene is possibly TRBD1 (5 bases). The CDR3 runs 15 residues. V was cut by 5 bases and J by 10 bases, with 18 bases left in between. In nucleotides, the CDR3 is TGTGCCAGCAGTGCAGGGACGTCTAAGTTCTCACCCCTCCACTTT. Its protein product is CASSAGTSKFSPLHF.

The rearrangement joins TRBV19 to TRBJ1-5; D not resolved. The germline V and J ends were trimmed by 5 bases and 3 bases, with 17 bases remaining between them. CDR3 length equals 16 residues. CDR1 is LNHDA and CDR2 is SQIVND in the germline V gene (reference sequence). This CDR3 reads CASSPGLFPSNQPQHF. The CDR3 nucleotides are TGTGCCAGTAGTCCCGGACTATTCCCCTCCAATCAGCCCCAGCATTTT.

This clonotype was recorded many times. The V and J genes are TRBV12-3 or TRBV12-4 and TRBJ2-7, with D uncertain. The V end was cut by 2 bases, the J end by 2 bases, with 4 bases between. This CDR3 has 12 residues. The CDR3: CASSLFTYEQYF. The CDR3 DNA reads TGTGCCAGCAGTTTATTTACCTACGAGCAGTACTTC.

The chain couples TRBV3-1 to TRBJ2-1, with D hard to call. This CDR3 has 11 amino acids. Germline loops: CDR1 LGHDT, CDR2 YNNKEL (reference sequence). V lost 4 bases and J 13 bases, leaving 11 bases between the germline ends. The CDR3 is CASSPGLVQFF. The CDR3, as DNA: TGTGCCAGCAGCCCTGGTTTAGTCCAGTTCTTC.

This clonotype turned up a few times. This rearrangement joins TRBV7-8 to TRBJ2-3; D is ambiguous. The V end lost 1 base, the J end lost 4 bases, and 6 bases lay between the germline ends. Germline loops: CDR1 SGHVS, CDR2 FQNEAQ. The CDR3 covers 13 residues. CDR3 DNA: TGTGCCAGCAGCTTAGGTTTCGCAGATACGCAGTATTTT. Its translation: CASSLGFADTQYF. Looking up the rest from reference TRBV7-8 and TRBJ2-3 gives the full variable domain: GAGVSQSPRYKVAKRGQDVALRCDPISGHVSLFWYQQALGQGPEFLTYFQNEAQLDKSGLPSDRFFAERPEGSVSTLKIQRTQQEDSAVYLCASSLGFADTQYFGPGTRLTVL.

This sequence joins TRBV5-1 and TRBJ1-1; possible D gene TRBD1, 6 bases. From germline, CDR1 is SGHRS and CDR2 YFSETQ. Trimming left V 3 bases short and J 1 base short, with 13 bases between. The CDR3 runs to 15 residues. CDR3 nucleotide sequence: TGCGCCAGCAGCTCCGCGGGGGGACAGAACACTGAAGCTTTCTTT. It is translated as CASSSAGGQNTEAFF.

This clonotype was observed at least ten times. The CDR3 nucleotides are TGTGCCAGCAGCCAAGTCGGCGGGGCCAGCACAGATACGCAGTATTTT. Its protein product is CASSQVGGASTDTQYF. The V and J genes are TRBV4-2 and TRBJ2-3, with D perhaps TRBD2 (6 bases). The CDR3 covers 16 residues. Looked up from germline, CDR1 is LGHNA and CDR2 is YNFKEQ. V lost 1 base and J lost 0, with 11 bases in between.

This clonotype came up a few times. The chain combines TRBV7-9 with TRBJ1-4, with TRBD1 matching 7 bases. CDR3 length equals 15 residues. CDR1 and CDR2 from the germline V gene are SEHNR and FQNEAQ (reference sequence). Trimming removed 7 bases from V and 3 bases from J; junction bases left unmatched: 8. This CDR3 is CASTLRGQPNEKLFF. In nucleotides, the CDR3 is TGTGCCAGCACCCTCAGGGGACAGCCTAATGAAAAACTGTTTTTT.

This clonotype appeared many times. The chain links TRBV15 to TRBJ2-3, with unresolved D. The length of the CDR3 is 15 residues. Trimming took 0 bases from V and 2 from J, leaving 9 bases between them. CDR1 LNHNV and CDR2 YYDKDF come from the germline V gene (reference sequence). The CDR3 sequence: CATSREAGPTDTQYF. The CDR3 nucleotides are TGTGCCACCAGCAGAGAGGCAGGTCCCACAGATACGCAGTATTTT. Based on the CDR3 plus reference TRBV15 and TRBJ2-3, the full variable domain is DAMVIQNPRYQVTQFGKPVTLSCSQTLNHNVMYWYQQKSSQAPKLLFHYYDKDFNNEADTPDNFQSRRPNTSFCFLDIRSPGLGDTAMYLCATSREAGPTDTQYFGPGTRLTVL.

The chain recombines TRBV18 with TRBJ2-7, with 7 bases fitting TRBD2. Losses at the gene ends were 3 bases for V and 4 bases for J; bases not matched to a gene: 3. Germline CDR1 is KGHSH and CDR2 is LQKENI. This CDR3 region has 13 residues. The CDR3 bases are TGTGCCAGCTCACCCGGGGGGAAGTACGAGCAGTACTTC. Its protein is CASSPGGKYEQYF.

The genes are TRBV7-9 and TRBJ1-6, with a tentative D call TRBD1 (6 bases). The ends were cut back, 10 bases at V and 7 bases at J, with 14 bases in the middle. The CDR3 covers 13 residues. Germline CDR1 SEHNR, CDR2 FQNEAQ (reference sequence). As DNA, the CDR3 is TGTGCCACGGGGGGCAACCCGAATTCACCCCTCCACTTT. Amino acids: CATGGNPNSPLHF.

This clonotype appeared a few times. The rearrangement joins TRBV6-5 to TRBJ1-2; maybe TRBD1 (6 bases). Germline assignment: CDR1 MNHEY and CDR2 SVGAGI. V shed 4 bases and J shed 4 bases, with 13 bases lying between them. This CDR3 is 14 amino acids long. CDR3 protein: CASSWDTLTYGYTF. The CDR3 DNA reads as TGTGCCAGCAGTTGGGACACCTTAACCTATGGCTACACCTTC.

The chain is built from TRBV5-5 and TRBJ1-4; possible D gene TRBD1, 5 bases. The germline CDR1 and CDR2 sequences are SGHKS and YYEKEE (reference sequence). Trimming took 0 bases from V and 1 from J, leaving 7 bases between them. The CDR3 runs 15 residues. The CDR3 protein is CASSLGTLTNEKLFF. For the CDR3, the DNA is TGTGCCAGCAGCTTGGGGACACTAACTAATGAAAAACTGTTTTTT.

This clonotype has just a few counts. The J gene is TRBJ2-3, the V gene TRBV20-1; 12 nucleotides line up with TRBD2. Germline CDR1 and CDR2: DFQATT and SNEGSKA (reference sequence). There are 15 residues in the CDR3. The J segment lost 6 bases and the V segment lost 6 bases, leaving 10 bases of the junction unmatched. The CDR3 protein is CSAKHPSGGADTQYF. The DNA of the CDR3 is TGCAGTGCCAAGCATCCTAGCGGGGGGGCGGATACGCAGTATTTT.